This T cell receptor beta chain was sequenced during a study of T-cell reconstitution after alpha-beta-depleted transplantation in children (dated by TCRdb to the mid-2010s). Notes on the research overall: Using TCR repertoire profiling, the study quantitatively followed how T-cell immune reconstitution unfolded in children after TCRalphabeta/CD19-depleted allogeneic hematopoietic cell transplantation.

CDR1 and CDR2 (KGHDR, SFDVKD) derive from the germline V gene. After removal of 0 bases from V and 1 base from J, the junction retains 2 bases not matched to a gene. The CDR3 covers 17 residues, taking in both the cysteine and the phenylalanine. Only the CDR3 portion is preserved as DNA: 51 bases, with reading frame beginning at the first base. The library was made by PCR. The run used an Illumina HiSeq 2500. To normalize quantification of the TCRbeta repertoire, the TCR libraries were built with molecular barcoding that relied on unique molecular identifiers. The raw public data were reprocessed by TCRdb itself: fastp quality trimming at Q25, MiXCR clonotype calling, in-frame beta chains only. Each CDR3 protein appears once, grouped with its most common genes and DNA. The sample table holds about 500,000 distinct CDR3 sequences, of which less than 35% were seen once. Approximately 2.3% of the sample is taken by the ten largest.

With respect to this clonotype: Its antigen is still unknown. Qualities for individual bases were not recorded, and no much larger clone is one base off.

The sequences come from PBMCs from the stem cell graft donor, collected from the stem cell graft. The receptor comes from a human donor who donated a stem cell graft to a child with aplastic anemia. Rearrangement joined TRBV24-1 to TRBJ2-2, with 9 junctional bases fitting TRBD1. The sequenced DNA: TGTGCCACCAGTGATTTGCGACAGGGGGAGAACACCGGGGAGCTGTTTTTT. This sequence encodes CATSDLRQGENTGELFF.